These 7 T cell receptor beta chains originate from one sample sequenced in a study of blood T cell repertoires in COVID-19. Using immunoSEQ multiplex PCR, the repertoire was profiled, and TCRdb retains in-frame clones only, with some absent. This sample has under 300,000 clones, with roughly nine tenths found just once. The specimen sequenced was peripheral blood. The receptor set was obtained from a woman in her 30s with COVID-19, enrolled during active disease.

This chain links TRBV2 with TRBJ2-2; TRBD2 might be the D (5 bases). This CDR3 has 15 residues. Germline CDR1 reads SNHLY; CDR2 reads FYNNEI. V shed 5 bases and J shed 4 bases, with 14 bases lying between them. The CDR3: CASSFRGFGTGELFF. Written as DNA, the CDR3 is TGTGCCAGCAGTTTTCGCGGGTTTGGCACCGGGGAGCTGTTTTTT. The full variable domain, completed using reference TRBV2 and TRBJ2-2, is EPEVTQTPSHQVTQMGQEVILRCVPISNHLYFYWYRQILGQKVEFLVSFYNNEISEKSEIFDDQFSVERPDGSNFTLKIRSTKLEDSAMYFCASSFRGFGTGELFFGEGSRLTVL.

The chain carries TRBV2 and TRBJ2-2; possibly TRBD2 for D (6 bases). The CDR3 is made up of 18 amino acids. The V end was cut by 4 bases, the J end by 0 bases, with 18 bases between. CDR1 and CDR2 from the germline V gene are SNHLY and FYNNEI. The CDR3 here is CASSGWGGADPNTGELFF. Written as DNA, the CDR3 is TGTGCCAGCAGTGGTTGGGGCGGGGCGGATCCGAACACCGGGGAGCTGTTTTTT.

The chain links TRBV5-1 to TRBJ1-1, with D maybe TRBD1 (6 bases). The germline V gene encodes CDR1 SGHRS and CDR2 YFSETQ. V lost 7 bases, J lost 5 bases, and 15 bases lay in between. The CDR3 is made up of 13 amino acids. The CDR3 spells CASQGKIGTEAFF. The CDR3 DNA sequence: TGCGCCAGCCAGGGGAAAATAGGGACTGAAGCTTTCTTT.

The V call is TRBV11-2, the J call TRBJ1-5; TRBD1 matches 9 bases. Germline lookup yields CDR1 SGHAT and CDR2 FQNNGV. The J segment lost 0 bases and the V segment lost 4 bases, leaving 1 base of the junction unmatched. CDR3 size: 15 residues. Here the CDR3 reads CASSWGQGSNQPQHF. The CDR3 DNA is TGTGCCAGCAGCTGGGGACAGGGTAGCAATCAGCCCCAGCATTTT.

The V and J genes are TRBV19 and TRBJ2-7; TRBD1 agrees at 9 bases. V dropped 5 bases and J dropped 7; count of bases not matched to a gene: 9. Germline loops: CDR1 LNHDA, CDR2 SQIVND (reference sequence). This CDR3 is 14 amino acids long. In DNA form, the CDR3 reads TGTGCCAGTAGTCCCTACACAGGGGGCGATGAGCAGTACTTC. This translates into CASSPYTGGDEQYF.

V and J are TRBV12-5 and TRBJ1-2; D may be TRBD1 (6 bases). V was cut by 1 base and J by 2 bases, with 11 bases left in between. The CDR3 spans 15 residues. Looked up from germline, CDR1 is LGHNT and CDR2 is FRNRAP. The CDR3: CASGLETGKNYGYTF. CDR3 DNA sequence: TGTGCTAGTGGTTTGGAAACAGGGAAAAACTATGGCTACACCTTC.

The gene calls are TRBV5-6 and TRBJ2-7; 7 bases align to TRBD2. Germline V gene sequence: CDR1 SGHDT, CDR2 YYEEEE. V gave up 5 bases and J gave up 11 bases; unmatched junction bases: 10. This CDR3 has 12 residues. CDR3 sequence reads: CASSLVAREEYF. The CDR3 DNA sequence: TGTGCCAGCAGTCTAGTAGCCCGGGAGGAGTACTTC.